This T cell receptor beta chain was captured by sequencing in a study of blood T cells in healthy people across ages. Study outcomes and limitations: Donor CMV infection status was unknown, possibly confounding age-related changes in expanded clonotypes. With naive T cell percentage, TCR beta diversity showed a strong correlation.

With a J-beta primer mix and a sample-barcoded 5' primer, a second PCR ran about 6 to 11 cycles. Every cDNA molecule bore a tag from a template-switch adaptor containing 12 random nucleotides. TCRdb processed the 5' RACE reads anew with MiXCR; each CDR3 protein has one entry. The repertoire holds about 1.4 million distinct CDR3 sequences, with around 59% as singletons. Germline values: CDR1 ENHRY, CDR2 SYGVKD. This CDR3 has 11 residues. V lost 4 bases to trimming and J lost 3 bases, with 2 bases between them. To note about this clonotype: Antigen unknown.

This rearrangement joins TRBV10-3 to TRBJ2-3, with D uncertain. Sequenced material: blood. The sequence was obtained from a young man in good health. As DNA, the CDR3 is TGTGCCATCAGTGCTACAGATACGCAGTATTTT. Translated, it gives CAISATDTQYF.